Reported below is one T cell receptor (beta chain). Study processing details: By means of reference gene primer amplification, nucleated cell counts were estimated. Profiling relied on immunoSEQ multiplex PCR, and the TCRdb table lists in-frame clones only, not all of them. That table is the source of V, J and clone size, and D and trimming were worked out from the DNA. The sample contains about 430,000 clones, 70% to 90% of which appear only once. This CDR3 has 15 amino acids. Germline lookup yields CDR1 MNHEY and CDR2 SVGAGI. V trimming: 6 bases; J trimming: 6 bases; junction bases outside the gene matches: 11. The data originate from a study of blood T cell repertoires in COVID-19. Turning to the study itself: Sites across the United States, Italy and Spain contributed samples from acute and convalescent COVID-19. The cDNA or gDNA used as material had been derived from T cells, B-cell-depleted T cells, or PBMCs.

Seattle enrolled patients during active infection and tracked them longitudinally. The chain uses TRBV6-5 and TRBJ2-7; 10 bases align to TRBD2. Sequencing used peripheral blood. The TCR was taken from a man younger than 35 with COVID-19, enrolled during active disease. CDR3 DNA sequence: TGTGCCAGCAGGGGCGGGCTAGCGGGAGTCTCCGAGCAGTACTTC. Amino acid sequence: CASRGGLAGVSEQYF.